This section outlines one T cell receptor (beta chain) sequence together with its context. Which antigen it targets is not known. There are no base qualities to consult, and no much larger clone falls within one base. The entry originates in a study of CD8+ T cells in alopecia areata (dated by TCRdb to 2016 to 2018). Notes on the research overall: To study T cell clonal expansion in alopecia areata, the researchers applied high-throughput TCRbeta sequencing to both the C3H/HeJ mouse model and human patients. Clonality in the scalp was compared among normal scalp (n=4), patchy alopecia areata scalp (n=8), and alopecia totalis/universalis scalp (n=8). The RNA source kit depended on sample type: the PAXgene miRNA kit for fixed scalp, the miRNeasy kit for PBMCs, and the RNeasy kit for mouse skin. immunoSEQ multiplex PCR using 35 Vbeta forward primers and 13 Jbeta reverse primers was used to amplify TCRbeta CDR3 regions. In humans, TCRbeta sequencing was performed on scalp tissue and on sorted CD4+ and CD8+ peripheral blood T cells from healthy controls and from patients with patchy or totalis/universalis alopecia areata.

The study at large found these results: Lesional scalp, especially in alopecia totalis/universalis, showed higher clonality and more expanded CD8+ clones than normal scalp, suggesting antigenic drive. Unlike mouse skin, which is dominated by gammadelta T cells, normal human skin has resident alphabeta T cells that are also sequenced, and this complicates analysis of the scalp TCR repertoire. TCR sequences shared between patients were less clear than in mice, possibly partly because of HLA diversity in the patient population.

The library came from the immunoSEQ multiplex PCR assay. RNA was extracted from all samples and reverse transcribed into cDNA as template for TCR sequencing. First-strand cDNA was synthesized with SuperScript III using a 2:1 mix of oligo-dT and random hexamers. Amplification bias was assessed with a synthetic immune receptor repertoire, and residual bias was removed computationally. Under the source paper's analysis protocol: After raw reads were preprocessed to remove errors, the CDR3 was defined following IMGT conventions as running from the conserved cysteine to phenylalanine. To get clonality, Shannon entropy was normalized by log2 of the number of productive unique TCRs and the result was subtracted from 1. Whether scalp clones were CD4 or CD8 was inferred by matching scalp TCRbeta sequences against CD4 and CD8 repertoires sorted from blood. Drawn from immuneACCESS, this table holds only the in-frame rearrangements with V and J called that TCRdb kept. Clones are partly lost; checked studies trace under half to an unresolved V gene and leave the rest unexplained. Clone size and the V and J calls come from that table; the DNA yielded D and trimming. The sample profile shows 140,000 to 150,000 clones; 62% of them were found once. In total, the top ten clones hold just over 35% of the sample.

PBMCs were isolated by density centrifugation and stained for CD3, CD4 and CD8, after which CD4+ and CD8+ T cells were sorted on a FACSAria. Scalp biopsies and blood samples were provided by unaffected controls. The germline V gene encodes CDR1 GTSNPN and CDR2 SVGIG (reference sequence). Trimming accounts for 2 bases at V and 2 bases at J, while the number of junction bases matched to no gene is 4. Reading from cysteine to phenylalanine, the CDR3 counts 14 amino acids. Just the 42-base CDR3 DNA is kept, in frame starting at base 1. This TCR was recovered from a human donor in good health. The chain was built from TRBV30 and TRBJ2-7; the junction holds 9 bases that match TRBD2. The material sequenced was CD8+ T cells sorted from blood. The DNA sequence follows: TGTGCCTGGAGTAGCGGGAGGCAACCCTACGAGCAGTACTTC. It is translated as CAWSSGRQPYEQYF.